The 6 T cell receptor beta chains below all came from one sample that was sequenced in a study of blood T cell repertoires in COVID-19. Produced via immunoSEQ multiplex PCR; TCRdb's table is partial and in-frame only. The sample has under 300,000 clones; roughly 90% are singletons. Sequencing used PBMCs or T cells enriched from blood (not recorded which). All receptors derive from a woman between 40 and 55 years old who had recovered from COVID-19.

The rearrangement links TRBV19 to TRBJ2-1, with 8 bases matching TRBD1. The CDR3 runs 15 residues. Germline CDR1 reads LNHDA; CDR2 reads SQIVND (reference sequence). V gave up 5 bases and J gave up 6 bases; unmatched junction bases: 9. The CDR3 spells CASSLQGGTGNEQFF. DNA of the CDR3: TGTGCCAGTAGTTTACAGGGGGGAACGGGCAATGAGCAGTTCTTC. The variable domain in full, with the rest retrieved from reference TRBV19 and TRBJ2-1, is DGGITQSPKYLFRKEGQNVTLSCEQNLNHDAMYWYRQDPGQGLRLIYYSQIVNDFQKGDIAEGYSVSREKKESFPLTVTSAQKNPTAFYLCASSLQGGTGNEQFFGPGTRLTVL.

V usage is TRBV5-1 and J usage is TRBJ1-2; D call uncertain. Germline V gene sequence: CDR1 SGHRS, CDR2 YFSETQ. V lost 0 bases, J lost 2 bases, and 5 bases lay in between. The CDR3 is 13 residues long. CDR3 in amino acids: CASSLGLNYGYTF. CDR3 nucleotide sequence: TGCGCCAGCAGCTTGGGCCTAAACTATGGCTACACCTTC. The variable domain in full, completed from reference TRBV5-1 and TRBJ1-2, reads KAGVTQTPRYLIKTRGQQVTLSCSPISGHRSVSWYQQTPGQGLQFLFEYFSETQRNKGNFPGRFSGRQFSNSRSEMNVSTLELGDSALYLCASSLGLNYGYTFGSGTRLTVV.

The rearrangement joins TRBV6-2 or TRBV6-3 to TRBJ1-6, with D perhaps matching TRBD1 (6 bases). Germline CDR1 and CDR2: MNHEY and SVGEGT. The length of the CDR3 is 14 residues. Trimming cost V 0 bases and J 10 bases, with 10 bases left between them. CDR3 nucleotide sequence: TGTGCCAGCAGTTACTCGAGGCAGGGGTCACCCCTCCACTTT. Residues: CASSYSRQGSPLHF.

CDR3 sequence reads: CASSLQEGVGYTF. DNA of the CDR3: TGTGCCAGCAGCTTACAGGAAGGTGTGGGCTACACCTTC. This chain joins TRBV7-9 and TRBJ1-2; no clear D. Germline CDR1 SEHNR, CDR2 FQNEAQ (reference sequence). V dropped 2 bases and J dropped 8 bases, with 12 bases sitting between them. The CDR3 contains 13 residues.

The CDR3 here is CASSQDRGTPNTIYF. CDR3 sequence (DNA): TGTGCCAGCAGCCAAGACCGGGGGACCCCCAACACCATATATTTT. J is TRBJ1-3 and V is TRBV4-2, with a possible D match to TRBD1 (5 bases). Trimming pared 0 bases from V and 7 bases from J, leaving 13 bases between. The V gene's germline CDR1 is LGHNA and CDR2 YNFKEQ. The CDR3 consists of 15 residues.

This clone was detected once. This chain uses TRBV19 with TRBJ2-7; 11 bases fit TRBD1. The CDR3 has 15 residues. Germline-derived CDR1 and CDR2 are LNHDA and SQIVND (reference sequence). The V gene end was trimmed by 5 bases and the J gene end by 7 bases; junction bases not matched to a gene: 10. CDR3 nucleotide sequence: TGTGCCAGTAGTGTGACATCGGGACAGGGGGTGGAGCAGTACTTC. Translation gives CASSVTSGQGVEQYF.